The sample holds one count of the clone carrying this T cell receptor beta chain. The sample is drawn from a study of CD8+CD57+ T cells in acquired aplastic anemia. About the study: The average read count for CD4+ cells in healthy donors was 8.5 million to 12 million.

TCR beta VDJ and CDR3 were profiled, and genomic DNA was the template. TCRdb fed the reads into MiXCR, producing one record per CDR3 protein. The sample holds roughly 86,000 distinct CDR3 sequences, approximately 46% seen once. Germline CDR1 reads SGHNT; CDR2 reads YYREEE (reference sequence). The germline V and J ends were trimmed by 6 bases and 8 bases, with 17 bases remaining between them. The CDR3 consists of 13 residues. The V and J genes are TRBV5-4 and TRBJ1-2, with D tentatively TRBD1 (5 bases). The sequencing sample was made of sorted CD4+, CD8+, or CD8+CD57+ T cells (not recorded which) from PBMCs. The clonotype was recovered from a human donor in good health, serving as a control. Here the CDR3 reads CASTPRDSWGYTF. For the CDR3, the DNA is TGTGCCAGCACCCCACGCGACAGTTGGGGCTACACCTTC.